These 15 T cell receptor beta chains share one sample of origin, sequenced in a study of T-cell reconstitution after alpha-beta-depleted transplantation in children. Library preparation (for TCRbeta) was performed with unique molecular identifiers. MiXCR, run by TCRdb on the PCR reads, gives a single entry per CDR3 protein. The sample contains about 480,000 distinct CDR3 sequences, under 15% of which appear only once. Material: PBMCs from the stem cell graft donor, obtained from the stem cell graft. The receptors come from a human donor who donated a stem cell graft to a child with combined immunodeficiency.

The CDR3 loop is CASSYTRGQPQHF. For the CDR3, the DNA is TGTGCCAGCAGCTATACCCGAGGTCAGCCCCAGCATTTT. The chain links TRBV7-9 to TRBJ1-5; D is uncertain. This CDR3 comprises 13 residues. The germline V and J ends were trimmed by 4 bases and 6 bases, with 10 bases remaining between them. The germline gives CDR1 SEHNR, CDR2 FQNEAQ (reference sequence).

The rearrangement links TRBV19 to TRBJ2-5, with D hard to call. With 3 bases removed from V and 2 bases from J, the gap between germline ends came to 7 bases. Germline V lookup: CDR1 LNHDA, CDR2 SQIVND (reference sequence). The CDR3 has 13 amino acids. The CDR3 DNA reads as TGTGCCAGTAGTATGGGCAGACAAGAGACCCAGTACTTC. Protein sequence: CASSMGRQETQYF.

The chain recombines TRBV12-3 or TRBV12-4 with TRBJ2-5; 9 bases are shared with TRBD1. CDR3 length: 13 residues. V was clipped by 10 bases and J by 5 bases; unmatched bases: 8. The CDR3 bases are TGTGCCATCGGGACAGGGAGGCGGGAGACCCAGTACTTC. This encodes CAIGTGRRETQYF.

V and J are TRBV24-1 and TRBJ1-1; D perhaps matches TRBD1 (5 bases). The ends were cut back, 5 bases at V and 4 bases at J, with 13 bases in the middle. The CDR3 is 14 residues long. CDR1 is KGHDR, CDR2 SFDVKD, per germline. CDR3 residues: CATSVGRGSTEAFF. CDR3 DNA: TGTGCCACCAGTGTGGGACGTGGTAGCACTGAAGCTTTCTTT.

The table lists this clonotype with a few counts. The gene calls are TRBV7-2 and TRBJ1-1, with D maybe TRBD1 (5 bases). This CDR3 contains 15 residues. V lost 1 base, J lost 3 bases, and 12 bases lay in between. The V gene's germline CDR1 is SGHTA and CDR2 FQGNSA. Here the CDR3 reads CASSLGAGMHTEAFF. The CDR3 DNA sequence: TGTGCCAGCAGCTTAGGCGCAGGGATGCACACTGAAGCTTTCTTT.

J is TRBJ1-5 and V is TRBV7-1; 9 positions match TRBD1. TRBV7-1 is sorted into the ORF group, with uncertain function. The CDR3 has 15 amino acids. V trimming: 3 bases; J trimming: 7 bases; junction bases outside the gene matches: 7. CDR3 DNA: TGTGCCAGCAGCTCTGCAGGGACAGGGCCCCAGCCCCAGCATTTT. Its protein is CASSSAGTGPQPQHF.

This clonotype was counted between two and nine times. This rearrangement joins TRBV5-5 to TRBJ2-1; 8 nucleotides agree with TRBD1. CDR1 is SGHKS and CDR2 is YYEKEE in the germline V gene (reference sequence). The CDR3 covers 13 residues. Trimming at V came to 4 bases and at J to 7 bases, leaving 4 bases not matched to a gene. CDR3 sequence reads: CASSIDRGNEQFF. In nucleotides, the CDR3 is TGTGCCAGCAGCATAGACAGGGGAAATGAGCAGTTCTTC.

This clonotype was counted only a few times. CDR3 in DNA: TGTGCCAGCAGCTTGGGGACTAGCACGACCTACAATGAGCAGTTCTTC. This encodes CASSLGTSTTYNEQFF. The rearrangement uses TRBV11-2 and TRBJ2-1; 9 bases are shared with TRBD2. There are 16 residues in the CDR3. Germline trimming cut 3 bases from V and 2 bases from J; bases unmatched to any gene: 5. Germline V gene data show CDR1 as SGHAT and CDR2 as FQNNGV.

Ten or more counts support this clonotype. This chain uses TRBV9 with TRBJ2-3, with D unresolved. There are 13 residues in the CDR3. V lost 3 bases and J lost 3, with 8 bases in between. The V gene's germline CDR1 is SGDLS and CDR2 YYNGEE. CDR3: CASSARITDTQYF. CDR3 coding DNA: TGTGCCAGCAGCGCCCGTATTACAGATACGCAGTATTTT.

This clonotype was seen only a few times. The genes are TRBV6-6 and TRBJ2-7; no clear D. V dropped 2 bases and J dropped 4 bases, with 6 bases sitting between them. This CDR3 is built from 12 residues. The V gene's germline CDR1 is MNHNY and CDR2 SVGAGI (reference sequence). The CDR3 nucleotides read TGTGCCAGCAGTTACCCCGGATACGAGCAGTACTTC. Translating it yields CASSYPGYEQYF.

The chain links TRBV7-9 to TRBJ2-1; TRBD2 might be the D (6 bases). V was cut by 10 bases and J by 10 bases, with 23 bases left in between. Germline V gene lookup returns CDR1 SEHNR and CDR2 FQNEAQ (reference sequence). There are 14 residues in the CDR3. The CDR3 DNA follows: TGTGCCACCGCCCGGGGGAGTGCGATGGGGGAGCAGTTCTTC. It encodes CATARGSAMGEQFF.

This clonotype has at least ten counts. The rearrangement joins TRBV12-3 or TRBV12-4 to TRBJ2-3; no clear D gene. Trimming pared 1 base from V and 5 bases from J, leaving 7 bases between. CDR3 length: 13 amino acids. CDR3 sequence: CASSLGVGDTQYF. The CDR3 region has the DNA TGTGCCAGCAGTTTAGGGGTTGGAGATACGCAGTATTTT.

There are a few counts of this clonotype. The rearrangement joins TRBV12-3 or TRBV12-4 to TRBJ1-1; D gene ambiguous. The ends were cut back, 1 base at V and 6 bases at J, with 9 bases in the middle. The CDR3 has 13 amino acids. Written as DNA, the CDR3 is TGTGCCAGCAGTTTAGATAGGGTGGCTGAAGCTTTCTTT. Protein sequence: CASSLDRVAEAFF.

Only a few counts were recorded for this clonotype. This chain uses TRBV4-3 with TRBJ1-5; 7 bases are a match to TRBD1. There are 15 residues in the CDR3. Germline lookup yields CDR1 LGHNA and CDR2 YSLEER. J was trimmed by 1 base and V by 7 bases; bases with no gene match: 7. CDR3 DNA sequence: TGCGCCAGCAAGCCCGGACAGGCCAGCAATCAGCCCCAGCATTTT. Protein product: CASKPGQASNQPQHF.

This clonotype came up a few times. The chain couples TRBV20-1 to TRBJ2-1, with 11 bases that match TRBD1. Trimming cost V 3 bases and J 4 bases; bases outside gene matches: 2. This CDR3 comprises 14 residues. CDR1 is DFQATT, CDR2 SNEGSKA, per germline (reference sequence). For the CDR3, the DNA is TGCAGTGCTAGGGGACAGGGGGATTACAATGAGCAGTTCTTC. It specifies CSARGQGDYNEQFF.